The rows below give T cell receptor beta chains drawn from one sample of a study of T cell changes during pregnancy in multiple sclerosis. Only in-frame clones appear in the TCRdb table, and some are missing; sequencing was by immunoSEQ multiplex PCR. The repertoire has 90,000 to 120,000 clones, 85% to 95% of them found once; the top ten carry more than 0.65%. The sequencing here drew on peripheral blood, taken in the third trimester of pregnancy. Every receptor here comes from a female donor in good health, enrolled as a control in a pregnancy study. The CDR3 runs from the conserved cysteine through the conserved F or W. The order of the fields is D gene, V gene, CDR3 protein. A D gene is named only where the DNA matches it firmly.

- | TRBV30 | CAWSPQGEVYGYTF
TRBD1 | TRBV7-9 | CASSAGTGFLGTQETQYF
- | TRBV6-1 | CANRDNNYGYTF
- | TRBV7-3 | CASSPGGGGGTEAFF
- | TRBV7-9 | CASSLQKNYTRPNYGYTF
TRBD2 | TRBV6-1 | CASSEAIAGGRGDTQYF
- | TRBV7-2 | CASSLERSSYNEQFF
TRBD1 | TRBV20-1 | CSARDSYEQYF
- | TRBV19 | CASSINTKETQYF
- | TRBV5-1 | CASSLSRSYEQYF